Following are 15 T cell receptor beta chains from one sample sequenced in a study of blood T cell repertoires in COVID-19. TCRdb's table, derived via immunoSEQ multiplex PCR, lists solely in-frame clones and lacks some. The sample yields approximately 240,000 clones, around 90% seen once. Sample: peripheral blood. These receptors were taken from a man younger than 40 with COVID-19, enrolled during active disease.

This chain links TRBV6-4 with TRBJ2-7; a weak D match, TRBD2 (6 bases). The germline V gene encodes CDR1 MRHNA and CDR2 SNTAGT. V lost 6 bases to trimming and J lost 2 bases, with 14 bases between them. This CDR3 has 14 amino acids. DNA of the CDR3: TGTGCCAGCAGGGGGGGAGACTTAGCCTACGAGCAGTACTTC. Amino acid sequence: CASRGGDLAYEQYF.

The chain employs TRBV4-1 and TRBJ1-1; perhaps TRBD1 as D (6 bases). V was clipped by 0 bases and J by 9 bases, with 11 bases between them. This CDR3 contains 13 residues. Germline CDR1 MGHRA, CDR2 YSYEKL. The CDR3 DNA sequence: TGCGCCAGCAGCCAAGACAGGGGCGTCCAAGCTTTCTTT. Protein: CASSQDRGVQAFF.

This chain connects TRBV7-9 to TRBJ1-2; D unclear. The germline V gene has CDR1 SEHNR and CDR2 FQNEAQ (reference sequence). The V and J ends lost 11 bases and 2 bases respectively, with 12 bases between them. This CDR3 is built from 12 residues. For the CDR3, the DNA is TGTGCCGTGACTCCTTCCAACTATGGCTACACCTTC. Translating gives CAVTPSNYGYTF.

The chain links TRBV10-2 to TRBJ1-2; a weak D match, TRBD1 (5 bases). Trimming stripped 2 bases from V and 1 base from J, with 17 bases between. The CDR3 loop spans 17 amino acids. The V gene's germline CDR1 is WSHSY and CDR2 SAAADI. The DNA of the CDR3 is TGCGCCAGCAGTGAGAAACGGGGGGTGATAGGTAACTATGGCTACACCTTC. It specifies CASSEKRGVIGNYGYTF.

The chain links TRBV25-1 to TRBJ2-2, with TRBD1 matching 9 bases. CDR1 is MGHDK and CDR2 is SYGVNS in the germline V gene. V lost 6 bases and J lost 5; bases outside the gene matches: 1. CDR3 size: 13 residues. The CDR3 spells CASRTGGTGELFF. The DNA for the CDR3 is TGTGCCAGCAGGACAGGGGGGACCGGGGAGCTGTTTTTT. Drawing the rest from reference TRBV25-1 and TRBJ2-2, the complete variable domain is EADIYQTPRYLVIGTGKKITLECSQTMGHDKMYWYQQDPGMELHLIHYSYGVNSTEKGDLSSESTVSRIRTEHFPLTLESARPSHTSQYLCASRTGGTGELFFGEGSRLTVL.

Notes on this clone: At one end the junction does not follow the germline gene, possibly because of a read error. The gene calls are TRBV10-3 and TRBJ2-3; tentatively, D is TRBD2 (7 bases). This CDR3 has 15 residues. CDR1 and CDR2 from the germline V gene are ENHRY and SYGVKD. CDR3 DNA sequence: TGTGCCATCAGTGAGTCATGGGGGGGCACAAATACGCAGTATTTT. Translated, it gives CAISESWGGTNTQYF.

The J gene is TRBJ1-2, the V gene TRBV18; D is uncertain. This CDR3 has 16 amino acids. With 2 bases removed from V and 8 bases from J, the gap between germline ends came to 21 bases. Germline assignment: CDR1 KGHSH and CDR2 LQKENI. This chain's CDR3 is CASSPAAVLLREGYTF. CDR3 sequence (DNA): TGTGCCAGCTCACCAGCGGCAGTACTCTTGAGGGAGGGCTACACCTTC. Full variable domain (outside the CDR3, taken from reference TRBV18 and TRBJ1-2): NAGVMQNPRHLVRRRGQEARLRCSPMKGHSHVYWYRQLPEEGLKFMVYLQKENIIDESGMPKERFSAEFPKEGPSILRIQQVVRGDSAAYFCASSPAAVLLREGYTFGSGTRLTVV.

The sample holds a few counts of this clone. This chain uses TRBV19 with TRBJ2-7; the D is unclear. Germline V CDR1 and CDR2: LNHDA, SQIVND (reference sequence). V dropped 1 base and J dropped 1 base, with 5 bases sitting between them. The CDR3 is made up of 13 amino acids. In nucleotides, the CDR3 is TGTGCCAGTAGTATAGGGCAGTCCTACGAGCAGTACTTC. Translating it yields CASSIGQSYEQYF.

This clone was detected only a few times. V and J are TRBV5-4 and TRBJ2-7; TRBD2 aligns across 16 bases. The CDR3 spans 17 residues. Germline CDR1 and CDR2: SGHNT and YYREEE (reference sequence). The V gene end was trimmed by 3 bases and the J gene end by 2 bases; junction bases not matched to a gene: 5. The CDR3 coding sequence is TGTGCCAGCAGCTACGGGACTAGCGGGGGGGCCCCCTACGAGCAGTACTTC. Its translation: CASSYGTSGGAPYEQYF.

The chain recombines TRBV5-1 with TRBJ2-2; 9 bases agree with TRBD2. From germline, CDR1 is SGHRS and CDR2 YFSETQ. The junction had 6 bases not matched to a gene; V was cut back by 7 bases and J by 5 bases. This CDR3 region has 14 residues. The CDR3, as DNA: TGCGCCAGCCGTTTTGCGGGGGGGACCGGGGAGCTGTTTTTT. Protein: CASRFAGGTGELFF.

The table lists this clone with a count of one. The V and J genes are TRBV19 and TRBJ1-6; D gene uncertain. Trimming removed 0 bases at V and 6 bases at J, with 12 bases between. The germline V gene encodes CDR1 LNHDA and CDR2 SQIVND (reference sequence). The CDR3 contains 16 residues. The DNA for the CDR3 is TGTGCCAGTAGTATAGATCCCGGGTCTGCTAATTCACCCCTCCACTTT. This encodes CASSIDPGSANSPLHF.

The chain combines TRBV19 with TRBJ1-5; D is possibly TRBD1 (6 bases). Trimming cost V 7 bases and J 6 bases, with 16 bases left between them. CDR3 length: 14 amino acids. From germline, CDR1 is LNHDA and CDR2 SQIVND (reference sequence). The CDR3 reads CASTSGGAAQPQHF. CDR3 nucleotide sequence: TGTGCCAGTACCAGTGGGGGGGCTGCTCAGCCCCAGCATTTT.

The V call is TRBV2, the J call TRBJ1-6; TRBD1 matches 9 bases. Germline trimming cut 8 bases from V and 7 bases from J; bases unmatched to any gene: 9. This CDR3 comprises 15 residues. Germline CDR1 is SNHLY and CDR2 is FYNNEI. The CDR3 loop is CASGLDRGYNSPLHF. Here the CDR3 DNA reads TGTGCCAGCGGCCTAGACAGGGGGTACAATTCACCCCTCCACTTT.

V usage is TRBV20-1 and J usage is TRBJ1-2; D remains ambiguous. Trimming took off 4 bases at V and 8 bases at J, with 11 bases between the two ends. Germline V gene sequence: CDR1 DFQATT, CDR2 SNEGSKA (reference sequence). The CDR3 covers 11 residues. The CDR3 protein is CSAKEGRGYTF. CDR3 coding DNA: TGCAGTGCTAAGGAGGGCCGGGGCTACACCTTC.

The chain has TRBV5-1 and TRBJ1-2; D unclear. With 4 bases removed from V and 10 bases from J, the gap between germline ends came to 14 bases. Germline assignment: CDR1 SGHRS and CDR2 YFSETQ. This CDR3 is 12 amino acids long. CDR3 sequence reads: CASSVMRDTYTF. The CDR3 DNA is TGCGCCAGCAGCGTAATGCGGGATACCTACACCTTC.